The 19 T cell receptor beta chains presented below share a single source sample, sequenced in a study of HIV-infected patients and healthy controls. cDNA was made from about 480 ng RNA using alpha and beta constant primers. Each of the alpha and beta chains got its own library through chain-specific third strand synthesis with indices. In TCRdb, the 5' RACE reads were re-called with MiXCR into one record per CDR3 protein. The table records about 9,100 distinct CDR3 sequences, 7% to 8.5% of them present only once. All unsorted peripheral T cells were captured because whole blood was used without fractionation. Specimen: blood, collected before antiretroviral therapy. All receptors derive from an adult with HIV infection.

In its sample, this clonotype was seen many times. The CDR3 sequence: CASSLGRGNHAYEQYF. The CDR3 bases are TGTGCCAGCAGCTTAGGTCGGGGGAACCACGCCTACGAGCAGTACTTC. V and J are TRBV7-9 and TRBJ2-7, with D possibly TRBD2 on 6 matching bases. The length of the CDR3 is 16 residues. Germline V gene sequence: CDR1 SEHNR, CDR2 FQNEAQ (reference sequence). Trimming took 1 base from V and 2 from J, leaving 15 bases between them.

This clonotype was found many times. This chain connects TRBV4-3 to TRBJ1-2; D is perhaps TRBD1 (5 bases). Per the germline V gene, CDR1 is LGHNA and CDR2 is YSLEER. The CDR3 is made up of 17 amino acids. V was shortened by 0 bases and J by 2 bases, with 16 bases between the two germline ends. CDR3 DNA: TGCGCCAGCAGCCAAGATCATACCGGGGCCAGGAACTATGGCTACACCTTC. It is translated as CASSQDHTGARNYGYTF.

This clonotype turned up a few times. The V gene is TRBV30, the J gene TRBJ2-7, with 9 bases matching TRBD1. J lost 1 base, V lost 3 bases, and 7 bases had no gene match. Germline V lookup: CDR1 GTSNPN, CDR2 SVGIG (reference sequence). The CDR3 covers 15 residues. CDR3 sequence reads: CAWRLGGQGSYEQYF. The CDR3 nucleotides are TGTGCCTGGAGGTTGGGAGGACAGGGGTCCTACGAGCAGTACTTC.

This clonotype has a count of ten or more. This chain joins TRBV7-2 and TRBJ2-1; weak D call: TRBD2 (5 bases). Per the germline V gene, CDR1 is SGHTA and CDR2 is FQGNSA. V lost 5 bases and J lost 2, with 13 bases in between. This CDR3 contains 15 residues. CDR3 coding DNA: TGTGCCAGCAGCCCCGAATTCGGGGCCTACAATGAGCAGTTCTTC. Protein: CASSPEFGAYNEQFF. The entire variable domain, with the rest obtained from reference TRBV7-2 and TRBJ2-1, is as follows: GAGVSQSPSNKVTEKGKDVELRCDPISGHTALYWYRQSLGQGLEFLIYFQGNSAPDKSGLPSDRFSAERTGGSVSTLTIQRTQQEDSAVYLCASSPEFGAYNEQFFGPGTRLTVL.

This clonotype came up many times. V and J are TRBV19 and TRBJ1-2; D gene uncertain. The CDR3 has 16 amino acids. V was trimmed by 3 bases and J by 3 bases, leaving 17 bases between them. Per the germline V gene, CDR1 is LNHDA and CDR2 is SQIVND (reference sequence). As DNA, the CDR3 is TGTGCCAGTAGTATTCTGCCCGGGCCGGACCACTATGGCTACACCTTC. Translation: CASSILPGPDHYGYTF. Filled out from reference TRBV19 and TRBJ1-2, the complete variable domain reads DGGITQSPKYLFRKEGQNVTLSCEQNLNHDAMYWYRQDPGQGLRLIYYSQIVNDFQKGDIAEGYSVSREKKESFPLTVTSAQKNPTAFYLCASSILPGPDHYGYTFGSGTRLTVV.

As for this clonotype: Possible read error: a much larger clone is one base away. This chain links TRBV11-1 with TRBJ2-1; D call uncertain. The CDR3 runs 15 residues. Germline-derived CDR1 and CDR2 are SGHAT and FQDESV (reference sequence). CDR3 DNA sequence: TGTGCCAGCAGCCCCCGACTCCTCTCCCACAATGAGCAGTTCTTC. Amino acids: CASSPRLLSHNEQFF.

This clonotype was detected ten times or more. This chain connects TRBV7-6 to TRBJ2-7; 8 bases are shared with TRBD2. V was clipped by 4 bases and J by 6 bases; unmatched bases: 8. The CDR3 loop spans 14 amino acids. Germline V lookup: CDR1 SGHVS, CDR2 FNYEAQ. CDR3 coding DNA: TGTGCCAGCAGCTCTGGACTAGCAAAATCCGAGCAGTACTTC. Its protein product is CASSSGLAKSEQYF.

This clonotype showed up many times. The gene calls are TRBV6-2 or TRBV6-3 and TRBJ2-7; 7 bases map to TRBD1. V lost 4 bases, J lost 4 bases, and 10 bases stayed unmatched. Germline values: CDR1 MNHEY, CDR2 SVGEGT. This CDR3 region has 15 residues. CDR3: CASSWSDGQAYEQYF. Here the CDR3 DNA reads TGTGCCAGCAGTTGGAGCGACGGACAGGCGTACGAGCAGTACTTC.

This clonotype was seen repeatedly, ten times or more. The chain carries TRBV27 and TRBJ2-3; TRBD2 agrees at 8 bases. The CDR3 has 16 amino acids. Trimming at V came to 7 bases and at J to 2 bases, leaving 11 bases not matched to a gene. Per the germline V gene, CDR1 is MNHEY and CDR2 is SMNVEV (reference sequence). For the CDR3, the DNA is TGTGCCAGCACCCCCCACCGGGGGGGTATCACAGATACGCAGTATTTT. It codes for CASTPHRGGITDTQYF.

Ten or more counts support this clonotype. The chain links TRBV6-4 to TRBJ2-3; 12 bases agree with TRBD2. V was clipped by 4 bases and J by 6 bases; unmatched bases: 8. CDR1 is MRHNA, CDR2 SNTAGT, per germline. The CDR3 loop spans 16 amino acids. CDR3 amino acids: CASSVLAGGPPDTQYF. The DNA for the CDR3 is TGTGCCAGCAGTGTACTAGCGGGGGGACCCCCGGATACGCAGTATTTT.

This clonotype has a handful of counts. CDR3 sequence (DNA): TGCAGCGCCCAGACACCAATGAACACTGAAGCTTTCTTT. Its protein is CSAQTPMNTEAFF. The V gene is TRBV29-1, the J gene TRBJ1-1, with D unclear. Trimming took off 7 bases at V and 0 bases at J, with 12 bases between the two ends. Looked up from germline, CDR1 is SQVTM and CDR2 is ANQGSEA. This CDR3 is 13 amino acids long.

This clonotype was seen ten or more times. This rearrangement joins TRBV7-2 to TRBJ1-2; 7 nucleotides line up with TRBD1. The junction had 4 bases not matched to a gene; V was cut back by 2 bases and J by 1 base. The CDR3 is 15 residues long. Per germline, CDR1 SGHTA and CDR2 FQGNSA. The CDR3 coding sequence is TGTGCCAGCAGCTTAACGGGACAGAGTAACTATGGCTACACCTTC. This encodes CASSLTGQSNYGYTF.

This clonotype was seen at least ten times. The chain links TRBV5-1 to TRBJ2-1; 7 nucleotides match TRBD1. The CDR3 has 12 amino acids. From germline, CDR1 is SGHRS and CDR2 YFSETQ. V was clipped by 0 bases and J by 10 bases; unmatched bases: 1. The CDR3 sequence is CASSLEGAEQFF. The CDR3 nucleotides read TGCGCCAGCAGCTTGGAGGGGGCCGAGCAGTTCTTC. Full variable domain (missing parts from reference TRBV5-1 and TRBJ2-1): KAGVTQTPRYLIKTRGQQVTLSCSPISGHRSVSWYQQTPGQGLQFLFEYFSETQRNKGNFPGRFSGRQFSNSRSEMNVSTLELGDSALYLCASSLEGAEQFFGPGTRLTVL.

The table lists this clonotype with many counts. This rearrangement joins TRBV7-9 to TRBJ2-3; D tentatively reads TRBD1 or TRBD2 (5 bases each). The CDR3 is made up of 14 amino acids. V was trimmed by 2 bases and J by 1 base, leaving 7 bases between them. Germline V lookup: CDR1 SEHNR, CDR2 FQNEAQ (reference sequence). DNA for the CDR3: TGTGCCAGCAGCTTAAGGGGAGGCACAGATACGCAGTATTTT. Translated: CASSLRGGTDTQYF.

The chain employs TRBV11-2 and TRBJ2-7, with D possibly TRBD1 on 6 matching bases. Germline CDR1 is SGHAT and CDR2 is FQNNGV. Trimming cost V 0 bases and J 2 bases, with 11 bases left between them. The CDR3 has 15 amino acids. The CDR3 here is CASSLDQTGTYEQYF. The CDR3 DNA is TGTGCCAGCAGCTTAGATCAGACAGGCACCTACGAGCAGTACTTC. The variable domain in full, with the rest retrieved from reference TRBV11-2 and TRBJ2-7, is EAGVAQSPRYKIIEKRQSVAFWCNPISGHATLYWYQQILGQGPKLLIQFQNNGVVDDSQLPKDRFSAERLKGVDSTLKIQPAKLEDSAVYLCASSLDQTGTYEQYFGPGTRLTVT.

This clonotype was counted at least ten times. The chain has TRBV7-2 and TRBJ1-5; no clear D. The germline V and J ends were trimmed by 5 bases and 7 bases, with 12 bases remaining between them. The CDR3 extends over 13 amino acids. Germline CDR1 is SGHTA and CDR2 is FQGNSA. CDR3 sequence: CASSQWHSQPQHF. The CDR3 DNA reads TGTGCCAGCAGCCAATGGCATTCCCAGCCCCAGCATTTT. The variable domain in full, with the rest retrieved from reference TRBV7-2 and TRBJ1-5, is GAGVSQSPSNKVTEKGKDVELRCDPISGHTALYWYRQSLGQGLEFLIYFQGNSAPDKSGLPSDRFSAERTGGSVSTLTIQRTQQEDSAVYLCASSQWHSQPQHFGDGTRLSIL.

This clonotype has at least ten counts. The CDR3 bases are TGCAGCGTTGAAGGGACAGGGGGTACCAGACTACGGAAAGATACGCAGTATTTT. It translates to CSVEGTGGTRLRKDTQYF. This chain links TRBV29-1 with TRBJ2-3; 10 bases map to TRBD1. The CDR3 has 18 residues. The V gene end was trimmed by 1 base and the J gene end by 5 bases; junction bases not matched to a gene: 15. The V gene's germline CDR1 is SQVTM and CDR2 ANQGSEA.

The gene calls are TRBV10-3 and TRBJ1-4, with D tentatively TRBD1 (6 bases). Per germline, CDR1 ENHRY and CDR2 SYGVKD. V lost 2 bases and J 4 bases, leaving 14 bases between the germline ends. This CDR3 is built from 16 residues. The chain's CDR3 is CAISESLSGDNEKLFF. CDR3 bases: TGTGCCATCAGTGAGAGCCTATCAGGGGATAATGAAAAACTGTTTTTT.

This clonotype was detected ten times or more. The V call is TRBV14, the J call TRBJ2-3; 9 positions match TRBD2. Germline V lookup: CDR1 SGHDN, CDR2 FVKESK. V dropped 4 bases and J dropped 0; count of bases not matched to a gene: 11. The CDR3 covers 18 residues. DNA for the CDR3: TGTGCCAGCAGCCCGAAGCGGGGGGCGACCTTTAGCACAGATACGCAGTATTTT. It translates to CASSPKRGATFSTDTQYF.